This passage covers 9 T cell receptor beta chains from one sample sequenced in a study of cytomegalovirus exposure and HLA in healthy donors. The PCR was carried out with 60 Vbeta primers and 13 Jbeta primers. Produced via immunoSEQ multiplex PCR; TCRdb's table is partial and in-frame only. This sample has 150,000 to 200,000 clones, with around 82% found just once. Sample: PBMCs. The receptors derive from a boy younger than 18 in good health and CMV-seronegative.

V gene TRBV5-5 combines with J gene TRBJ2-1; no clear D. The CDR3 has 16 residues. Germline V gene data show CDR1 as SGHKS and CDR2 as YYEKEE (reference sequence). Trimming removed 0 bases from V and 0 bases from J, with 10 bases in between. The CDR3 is CASSLAQVLSYNEQFF. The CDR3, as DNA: TGTGCCAGCAGCTTGGCGCAGGTACTCTCCTACAATGAGCAGTTCTTC.

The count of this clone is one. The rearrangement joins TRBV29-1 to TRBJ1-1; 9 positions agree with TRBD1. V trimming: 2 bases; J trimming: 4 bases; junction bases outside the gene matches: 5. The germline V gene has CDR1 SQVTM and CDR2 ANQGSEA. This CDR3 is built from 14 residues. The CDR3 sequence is CSVERGTGTTEAFF. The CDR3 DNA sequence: TGCAGCGTTGAAAGGGGGACAGGGACCACTGAAGCTTTCTTT. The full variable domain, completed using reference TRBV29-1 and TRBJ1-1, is SAVISQKPSRDICQRGTSLTIQCQVDSQVTMMFWYRQQPGQSLTLIATANQGSEATYESGFVIDKFPISRPNLTFSTLTVSNMSPEDSSIYLCSVERGTGTTEAFFGQGTRLTVV.

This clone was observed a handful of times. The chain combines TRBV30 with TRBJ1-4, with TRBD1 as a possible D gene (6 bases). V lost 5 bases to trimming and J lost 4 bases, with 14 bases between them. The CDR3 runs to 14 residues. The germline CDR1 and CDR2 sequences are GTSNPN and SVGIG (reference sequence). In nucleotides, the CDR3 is TGTGCCTGGGGCCAGGGGCGAGTTAATGAAAAACTGTTTTTT. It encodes CAWGQGRVNEKLFF.

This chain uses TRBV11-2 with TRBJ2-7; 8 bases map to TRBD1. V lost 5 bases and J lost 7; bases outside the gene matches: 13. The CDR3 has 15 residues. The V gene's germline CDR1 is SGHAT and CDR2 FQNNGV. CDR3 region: CASSSYRGSSGEQYF. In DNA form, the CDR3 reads TGTGCCAGCAGCAGCTACAGGGGGTCCTCGGGGGAGCAGTACTTC. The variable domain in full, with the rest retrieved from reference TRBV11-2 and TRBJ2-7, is EAGVAQSPRYKIIEKRQSVAFWCNPISGHATLYWYQQILGQGPKLLIQFQNNGVVDDSQLPKDRFSAERLKGVDSTLKIQPAKLEDSAVYLCASSSYRGSSGEQYFGPGTRLTVT.

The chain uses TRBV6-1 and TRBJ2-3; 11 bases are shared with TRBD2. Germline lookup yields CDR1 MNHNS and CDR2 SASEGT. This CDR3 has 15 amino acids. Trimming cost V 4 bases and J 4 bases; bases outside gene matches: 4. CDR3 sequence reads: CASSVLAGAADTQYF. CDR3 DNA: TGTGCCAGCAGTGTACTAGCGGGAGCAGCAGATACGCAGTATTTT.

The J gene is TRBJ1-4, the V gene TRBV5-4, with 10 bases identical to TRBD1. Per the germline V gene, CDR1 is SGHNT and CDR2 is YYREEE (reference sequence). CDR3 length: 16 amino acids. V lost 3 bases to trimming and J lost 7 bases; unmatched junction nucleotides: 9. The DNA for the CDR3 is TGTGCCAGCAGCTCGGGTCCGGGACAGGGGCTTGAAAAACTGTTTTTT. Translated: CASSSGPGQGLEKLFF.

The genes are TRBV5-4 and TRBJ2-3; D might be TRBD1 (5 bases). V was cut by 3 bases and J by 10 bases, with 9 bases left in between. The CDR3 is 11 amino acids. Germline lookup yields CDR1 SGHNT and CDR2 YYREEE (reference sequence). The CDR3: CASSSDSAQYF. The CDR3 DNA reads TGTGCCAGCAGCTCTGACAGCGCGCAGTATTTT.

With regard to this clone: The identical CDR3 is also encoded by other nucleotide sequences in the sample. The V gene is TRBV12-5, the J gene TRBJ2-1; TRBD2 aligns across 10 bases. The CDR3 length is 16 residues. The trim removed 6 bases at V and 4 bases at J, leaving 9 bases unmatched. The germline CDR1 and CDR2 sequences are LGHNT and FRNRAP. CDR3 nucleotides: TGTGCTAGTGGACCACAACTAGCGGGGCTATACAATGAGCAGTTCTTC. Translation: CASGPQLAGLYNEQFF.

The CDR3 region has the DNA TGTGCCAGCAGTTTATCGATGGCGTTCGGGGGCTACACCTTC. Translating it yields CASSLSMAFGGYTF. V usage is TRBV27 and J usage is TRBJ1-2; D is unclear. This CDR3 has 14 amino acids. The germline CDR1 and CDR2 sequences are MNHEY and SMNVEV (reference sequence). The V end lost 0 bases, the J end lost 8 bases, and 13 bases lay between the germline ends.